The T cell receptor beta chain under discussion was sequenced for a study of regulatory T cells in long-lasting Graves disease. As for the study in general: Patients newly diagnosed with Graves' had been on antithyroid drugs for under 3 months. Overall study findings and caveats: Shared public clonotypes totalled some 2,500 in persistent patients, compared with around 930 in new patients.

This clonotype has just a few counts. The antigen remains undetermined. Library construction for TCR beta used iRepertoire HTBI primers and Arm-PCR of CDR3 regions. Via MiXCR, TCRdb re-called the multiplex PCR reads, giving one row per CDR3 protein. Among about 540,000 distinct CDR3 sequences, about 14% were seen once, and the ten largest hold about 9.1%. Germline assignment: CDR1 SEHNR and CDR2 FQNEAQ (reference sequence). The CDR3 sequence is 13 residues long. Unmatched junction bases numbered 8, after V lost 5 bases and J lost 7 bases. The time point is: newly diagnosed GD, antithyroid drugs for less than 3 months. Researchers made the TCR library from RNA that was extracted from PBMCs. This same sample was also taken into another study, of T cells in Graves' hyperthyroidism and ophthalmopathy. That paper notes: Most expanded thyroid clonotypes above 0.001 recurred in blood.

The TCR sequence derives from a man under 40 with Graves disease. This specimen was peripheral blood mononuclear cells (PBMCs), taken at new diagnosis, from a patient treated with antithyroid drugs. The chain joins TRBV7-9 to TRBJ2-7; 7 bases agree with TRBD1. The CDR3 reads CASSLEGAREQYF. CDR3 in DNA: TGTGCCAGCAGCCTAGAGGGGGCACGGGAGCAGTACTTC.